Presented here are 32 T cell receptor beta chains from one specimen sequenced in a study of blood T cell repertoires in COVID-19. Repertoires were generated with immunoSEQ multiplex PCR, while TCRdb's copy carries only in-frame clones and drops some. Of 300,000 to 350,000 clones in the sample, 80% to 90% were seen once. The sequencing sample was made of PBMCs or T cells enriched from blood (not recorded which). Receptors originate from a man aged 30 to 39 who had recovered from COVID-19.

This chain links TRBV5-1 with TRBJ1-2; 7 positions match TRBD1. Germline V gene data show CDR1 as SGHRS and CDR2 as YFSETQ. V dropped 4 bases and J dropped 2; count of bases not matched to a gene: 8. CDR3 length: 15 residues. The CDR3 nucleotides read TGCGCCAGCAGCCCCCACTTGGACAGGAACTATGGCTACACCTTC. Translating gives CASSPHLDRNYGYTF.

The chain has TRBV10-3 and TRBJ1-1; the match to TRBD1 covers 9 bases. In germline, CDR1 is ENHRY, CDR2 SYGVKD. The CDR3 totals 14 residues. Germline trimming cut 8 bases from V and 4 bases from J; bases unmatched to any gene: 8. This chain's CDR3 is CAIGDREKVTEAFF. The DNA for the CDR3 is TGTGCCATCGGGGACAGGGAGAAGGTCACTGAAGCTTTCTTT.

The J gene is TRBJ2-1, the V gene TRBV21-1; the table's D call of TRBD2 was not tested on the DNA. TRBV21-1 is assigned pseudogene status. This CDR3 spans 16 amino acids. CDR3: CASSKKEGPFSDEQFF. The CDR3 nucleotides read TGTGCCAGCAGCAAAAAGGAGGGCCCCTTTTCGGATGAGCAGTTCTTC.

The genes are TRBV4-2 and TRBJ1-5; a possible D gene is TRBD1 (5 bases). Germline CDR1 and CDR2: LGHNA and YNFKEQ. CDR3 length equals 13 residues. V lost 3 bases to trimming and J lost 7 bases, with 10 bases between them. DNA of the CDR3: TGTGCCAGCAGCCAGGGCAGGGAACAGCCCCAGCATTTT. Protein product: CASSQGREQPQHF.

The V gene is TRBV28, the J gene TRBJ1-3, with D unclear. Trimming stripped 5 bases from V and 7 bases from J, with 6 bases between. Germline CDR1 and CDR2: MDHEN and SYDVKM. The CDR3 runs to 11 residues. This CDR3 reads CASSPGNTIYF. CDR3 DNA: TGTGCCAGCAGTCCCGGGAACACCATATATTTT.

The J gene is TRBJ2-7, the V gene TRBV6-5, with a weak D call TRBD2 (6 bases). Deletions cut 1 base from V and 6 bases from J, with 7 bases between. Germline CDR1 and CDR2: MNHEY and SVGAGI. The CDR3 contains 12 residues. The CDR3 DNA reads TGTGCCAGCAGTTACTGGGGAGGCGAGCAGTACTTC. It specifies CASSYWGGEQYF.

V gene TRBV2 combines with J gene TRBJ1-2; maybe TRBD1 (6 bases). Trimming shortened V by 9 bases and J by 3 bases, and 14 bases separated the two germline ends. The CDR3 sequence is 13 residues long. CDR1 is SNHLY, CDR2 FYNNEI, per germline. The CDR3 is CASKQGTDYGYTF. Written as DNA, the CDR3 is TGTGCCAGTAAACAGGGAACGGACTATGGCTACACCTTC.

This clone showed up just a few times. The chain has TRBV7-9 and TRBJ2-2, with TRBD1 matching 7 bases. The V gene's germline CDR1 is SEHNR and CDR2 FQNEAQ (reference sequence). V was pared by 5 bases and J by 3 bases, with 3 bases of the junction left unmatched. CDR3 length: 14 residues. CDR3: CASSPGQDTGELFF. The CDR3 region has the DNA TGTGCCAGCAGCCCAGGACAGGACACCGGGGAGCTGTTTTTT.

The rearrangement joins TRBV11-2 to TRBJ2-7, with D unresolved. Looked up from germline, CDR1 is SGHAT and CDR2 is FQNNGV. Trimming stripped 1 base from V and 6 bases from J, with 13 bases between. This CDR3 region has 14 residues. CDR3 sequence: CASSLAHGSGEQYF. The CDR3, as DNA: TGTGCCAGCAGCTTAGCCCACGGTTCGGGCGAGCAGTACTTC.

The J gene is TRBJ1-1, the V gene TRBV5-1, with D perhaps matching TRBD1 (5 bases). The V gene lost 2 bases and the J gene lost 4 bases, with 12 bases spanning the gap. The CDR3 consists of 14 residues. Per germline, CDR1 SGHRS and CDR2 YFSETQ. The CDR3, as DNA: TGCGCCAGCAGCTTAAACAGGTGGAGCACTGAAGCTTTCTTT. Translation: CASSLNRWSTEAFF.

This chain connects TRBV27 to TRBJ1-2, with D unresolved. V lost 6 bases to trimming and J lost 0 bases, with 8 bases between them. Per the germline V gene, CDR1 is MNHEY and CDR2 is SMNVEV (reference sequence). This CDR3 region has 13 residues. Here the CDR3 DNA reads TGTGCCAGCAGCAGTCCGCCTAACTATGGCTACACCTTC. It yields the protein CASSSPPNYGYTF.

The chain combines TRBV28 with TRBJ2-6; maybe TRBD1 (5 bases). V was cut by 6 bases and J by 0 bases, with 15 bases left in between. CDR3 length: 17 residues. Germline CDR1 MDHEN, CDR2 SYDVKM. The CDR3 spells CASSPQQVISGANVLTF. The CDR3 DNA reads as TGTGCCAGCAGCCCCCAACAGGTAATCTCTGGGGCCAACGTCCTGACTTTC.

The V and J genes are TRBV3-1 (or the pseudogene TRBV3-2) and TRBJ2-1; D ambiguous. The CDR3 length is 14 residues. Per the germline V gene, CDR1 is LGHDT and CDR2 is YNNKEL (reference sequence). V gave up 1 base and J gave up 5 bases, with 9 bases separating them. The CDR3 here is CASSQVASHNEQFF. The DNA of the CDR3 is TGTGCCAGCAGCCAAGTGGCTTCGCACAATGAGCAGTTCTTC.

This clone has only one observation. The rearrangement links TRBV27 to TRBJ1-2, with D perhaps TRBD1 (5 bases). The CDR3 is 15 residues long. V shed 5 bases and J shed 6 bases, with 19 bases lying between them. Germline V lookup: CDR1 MNHEY, CDR2 SMNVEV (reference sequence). CDR3 residues: CASSPRGTSRDGYTF. The CDR3 nucleotides read TGTGCCAGCAGTCCACGGGGGACCTCCCGGGATGGCTACACCTTC.

V and J are TRBV29-1 and TRBJ2-5, with 9 bases aligning to TRBD2. The CDR3 has 15 amino acids. Germline V CDR1 and CDR2: SQVTM, ANQGSEA. With 5 bases clipped from V and 0 bases from J, the junction kept 7 bases outside the gene matches. CDR3 in amino acids: CSVTSSGAYQETQYF. The CDR3 DNA reads TGCAGCGTTACTTCTAGCGGGGCGTACCAAGAGACCCAGTACTTC.

As DNA, the CDR3 is TGTGCCAGCTCACCTCTAGCGGGGGCCTACAATGAGCAGTTCTTC. This gives the protein CASSPLAGAYNEQFF. The V and J genes are TRBV18 and TRBJ2-1; 10 nucleotides line up with TRBD2. The V gene's germline CDR1 is KGHSH and CDR2 LQKENI. Trimming at V came to 3 bases and at J to 2 bases, leaving 1 base not matched to a gene. CDR3 length equals 15 residues.

The sample holds one count of this clone. The chain has TRBV7-9 and TRBJ1-4; possible D gene TRBD1, 5 bases. This CDR3 spans 14 amino acids. V gave up 5 bases and J gave up 4 bases, with 11 bases separating them. The V gene's germline CDR1 is SEHNR and CDR2 FQNEAQ (reference sequence). The chain's CDR3 is CASSARTSNEKLFF. Here the CDR3 DNA reads TGTGCCAGCAGCGCCAGGACAAGTAATGAAAAACTGTTTTTT.

The CDR3 loop is CASSSRLQGNTEAFF. The CDR3 nucleotides are TGTGCCAGCAGCTCTAGACTACAGGGAAACACTGAAGCTTTCTTT. V gene TRBV7-9 combines with J gene TRBJ1-1, with D perhaps matching TRBD1 (6 bases). Germline V gene lookup returns CDR1 SEHNR and CDR2 FQNEAQ (reference sequence). The CDR3 loop spans 15 amino acids. V was clipped by 4 bases and J by 2 bases, with 14 bases between them.

V usage is TRBV5-6 and J usage is TRBJ1-2; D gene ambiguous. Germline CDR1 reads SGHDT; CDR2 reads YYEEEE. V dropped 0 bases and J dropped 8 bases, with 20 bases sitting between them. The CDR3 contains 16 residues. As DNA, the CDR3 is TGTGCCAGCAGCTTGGTAGCCGGTGGCGGGTTCGGGGGCTACACCTTC. Its protein is CASSLVAGGGFGGYTF.

V is TRBV28 and J is TRBJ1-4; D is perhaps TRBD1 (5 bases). CDR3 size: 14 residues. The germline gives CDR1 MDHEN, CDR2 SYDVKM. V was pared by 3 bases and J by 6 bases, with 11 bases between. The CDR3 DNA reads as TGTGCCAGCAGTTTCACAGGTTTTGATGAAAAACTGTTTTTT. Amino acids: CASSFTGFDEKLFF.

This chain links TRBV5-6 with TRBJ2-7; no firm D call. Germline loops: CDR1 SGHDT, CDR2 YYEEEE. Trimming cost V 4 bases and J 0 bases, with 17 bases left between them. This CDR3 spans 16 amino acids. This CDR3 is CASSAYYRTTSYEQYF. The CDR3 nucleotides read TGTGCCAGCAGCGCCTACTACCGAACTACCTCCTACGAGCAGTACTTC.

The rearrangement uses TRBV28 and TRBJ1-5, with unresolved D. The CDR3 has 14 amino acids. The germline gives CDR1 MDHEN, CDR2 SYDVKM. V shed 4 bases and J shed 3 bases, with 10 bases lying between them. Here the CDR3 DNA reads TGTGCCAGCAGTTCCCCCGGGGACAATCAGCCCCAGCATTTT. Translating it yields CASSSPGDNQPQHF.

The rearrangement links TRBV4-1 to TRBJ2-7; 7 positions match TRBD1. Germline CDR1 is MGHRA and CDR2 is YSYEKL. The CDR3 contains 15 residues. J gave up 2 bases and V 2 bases, and 6 bases lay outside the gene matches. The CDR3: CASSQPDRAAYEQYF. CDR3 in DNA: TGCGCCAGCAGCCAACCCGACAGGGCCGCCTACGAGCAGTACTTC.

Points on this clone: The identical CDR3 is also encoded by other nucleotide sequences in the sample. The chain has TRBV6-1 and TRBJ2-7, with D possibly being TRBD1 (6 bases). Per germline, CDR1 MNHNS and CDR2 SASEGT. This CDR3 has 12 residues. The V gene lost 2 bases and the J gene lost 4 bases, with 6 bases spanning the gap. The CDR3: CASSERGYEQYF. The DNA of the CDR3 is TGTGCCAGCAGTGAAAGGGGGTACGAGCAGTACTTC.

The chain has TRBV5-1 and TRBJ1-3; TRBD1 matches 7 bases. Trimming removed 4 bases from V and 0 bases from J; junction bases left unmatched: 4. CDR3 length: 15 amino acids. The germline V gene has CDR1 SGHRS and CDR2 YFSETQ. The CDR3 DNA is TGCGCCAGCAGCCTGACAGGGTCCTCTGGAAACACCATATATTTT. It yields the protein CASSLTGSSGNTIYF.

A single count supports this clone. The rearrangement links TRBV19 to TRBJ2-7; TRBD1 matches 7 bases. The CDR3 extends over 16 amino acids. Germline-derived CDR1 and CDR2 are LNHDA and SQIVND (reference sequence). The V gene end was trimmed by 4 bases and the J gene end by 3 bases; junction bases not matched to a gene: 12. CDR3 bases: TGTGCCAGTAGTACTCAATTGCAGGGGGTCGGCTACGAGCAGTACTTC. Its translation is CASSTQLQGVGYEQYF.

This clone was seen once. The V gene is TRBV27, the J gene TRBJ1-2, with TRBD1 identical over 7 bases. This CDR3 spans 17 amino acids. V trimming: 1 base; J trimming: 3 bases; junction bases outside the gene matches: 11. The V gene's germline CDR1 is MNHEY and CDR2 SMNVEV (reference sequence). Written as DNA, the CDR3 is TGTGCCAGCAGTTTATTGTCAGGGGGACTGGCCGACTATGGCTACACCTTC. Residues: CASSLLSGGLADYGYTF.

The chain combines TRBV5-6 with TRBJ1-2; D may be TRBD1 (6 bases). CDR3 length equals 16 residues. V was clipped by 3 bases and J by 1 base, with 16 bases between them. Germline lookup yields CDR1 SGHDT and CDR2 YYEEEE. The CDR3 DNA follows: TGTGCCAGCAGCTATGGTGGGGGACACCATAACTATGGCTACACCTTC. This codes for CASSYGGGHHNYGYTF.

The chain recombines TRBV28 with TRBJ1-2; D gene unclear. V lost 2 bases and J 4 bases, leaving 14 bases between the germline ends. The length of the CDR3 is 15 residues. Germline CDR1 and CDR2: MDHEN and SYDVKM. The CDR3: CASSLRTELGYGYTF. The CDR3, as DNA: TGTGCCAGCAGTTTACGTACGGAGTTGGGCTATGGCTACACCTTC.

This clone was observed a few times. Other DNA sequences in the same sample also yield this CDR3. V is TRBV11-3 and J is TRBJ1-3; TRBD1 might be the D (6 bases). CDR3 length: 14 amino acids. The V gene lost 5 bases and the J gene lost 4 bases, with 12 bases spanning the gap. Germline V lookup: CDR1 SGHNT, CDR2 YENEEA. The CDR3 DNA sequence: TGTGCCAGCAGCCTCACCGGGACAGGAAACACCATATATTTT. Protein product: CASSLTGTGNTIYF.

The chain employs TRBV5-4 and TRBJ1-1; D might be TRBD1 (5 bases). The CDR3 extends over 14 amino acids. The V end was cut by 4 bases, the J end by 1 base, with 11 bases between. CDR1 is SGHNT, CDR2 YYREEE, per germline (reference sequence). DNA of the CDR3: TGTGCCAGCAGCCGCGGGACTCAGAACACTGAAGCTTTCTTT. Protein product: CASSRGTQNTEAFF.

The V and J genes are TRBV7-8 and TRBJ2-5, with TRBD1 as a possible D gene (6 bases). Trimming cost V 1 base and J 9 bases, with 15 bases left between them. Germline V gene data show CDR1 as SGHVS and CDR2 as FQNEAQ. This CDR3 has 14 residues. The CDR3 loop reads CASSLEGGIMAQYF. DNA for the CDR3: TGTGCCAGCAGCTTAGAAGGGGGAATCATGGCCCAGTACTTC.